The text below deals with one TCR beta chain. The antigen is unknown. By quantitative 5'-RACE with molecular barcodes, the TCR beta libraries were made. TCRdb reprocessed the 5' RACE reads with MiXCR, giving one entry per CDR3 protein. The sample holds approximately 400,000 distinct CDR3 sequences; around 26% are singletons and the top ten take about 0.89%. Germline CDR1 is SGHVS and CDR2 is FQNEAQ. The CDR3 runs to 14 residues. Trimming shortened V by 5 bases and J by 3 bases, and 14 bases separated the two germline ends. The sample originates from a study of CD8 T cells in ankylosing spondylitis. Notes on the study in general: Disease-linked clones were CD8+ and relatively rare in peripheral blood. Within ankylosing spondylitis blood, a TCR beta motif made up of seven to nine highly homologous variants appeared to be characteristic. Clones linked to disease were reported to show significant enrichment in matched ankylosing spondylitis synovial fluid. Several of the motif variants were reported before in synovial fluid and blood from reactive arthritis.

This TCR came from a male donor with ankylosing spondylitis. This chain links TRBV7-8 with TRBJ2-7, with D uncertain. Input material: blood, either unsorted or a sorted T cell fraction (not recorded which). The CDR3 DNA follows: TGTGCCAGCAGCCCGACGGGCCTGATCTACGAGCAGTACTTC. This gives the protein CASSPTGLIYEQYF. Filled out from reference TRBV7-8 and TRBJ2-7, the complete variable domain reads GAGVSQSPRYKVAKRGQDVALRCDPISGHVSLFWYQQALGQGPEFLTYFQNEAQLDKSGLPSDRFFAERPEGSVSTLKIQRTQQEDSAVYLCASSPTGLIYEQYFGPGTRLTVT.